The sample holds many counts of the clone carrying this T cell receptor (beta chain). The antigen is unknown. The data were taken from a study of T cells after yellow fever vaccination. Notes on the study in general: A minor fraction of clonotypes spanned both CD4 and CD8 compartments.

TCR cDNA, made by 5'RACE template switching, carried an added universal primer site and UMIs. A single record per CDR3 protein comes from TCRdb applying MiXCR to the 5' RACE reads. This table has about 210,000 distinct CDR3 sequences, around 3.1% appearing once. The TCR was taken from a young man who received the YFV17D yellow fever vaccine. The sample was CD4+ T cells sorted from PBMCs, taken 10 days after the yellow fever booster vaccination.

This CDR3 is CASSQPGQGVSPLHF. CDR3 bases: TGTGCCAGCAGTCAGCCGGGACAGGGGGTTTCACCCCTCCACTTT. The chain employs TRBV6-6 and TRBJ1-6; the match to TRBD1 covers 11 bases. V lost 5 bases and J lost 9; bases outside the gene matches: 6. The CDR3 has 15 residues. The germline CDR1 and CDR2 sequences are MNHNY and SVGAGI (reference sequence).